The clone carrying this T cell receptor beta chain was detected only a few times. TCRdb used MiXCR to reprocess the RT-PCR reads, holding one entry per CDR3 protein. The sample yields about 110,000 distinct CDR3 sequences, over 30% seen once. The data derive from a study of patients and donors after allogeneic stem cell transplantation. Germline CDR1 and CDR2: MNHEY and SVGAGI. Losses at the gene ends were 6 bases for V and 2 bases for J; bases not matched to a gene: 13. This CDR3 has 17 residues. The TCR originated in a human donor who was either an allogeneic HSCT recipient or a stem cell or donor lymphocyte infusion donor (not recorded which). It is not recorded whose cells these are; they may come from a transplant donor. Sequenced material: blood, either unsorted or a sorted T cell fraction (not recorded which). The chain is built from TRBV6-5 and TRBJ2-3; 8 bases are a match to TRBD2. CDR3 sequence: CASRRRSGTSFTDTQYF. DNA of the CDR3: TGTGCCAGCAGGCGCCGATCCGGGACTAGTTTCACAGATACGCAGTATTTT.